This T cell receptor delta chain was obtained from a study of Vδ1+ human thymocytes. The template was reverse-transcribed extracted RNA. CDR3 amplicons came from multiplex PCR with pooled V-gene forward and constant-region reverse primers. TCRdb re-identified clones in the multiplex PCR reads via CATT. The sample carries about 50,000 delta-chain clones, about 14% recorded once. The J segment lost 0 bases and the V segment lost 1 base, leaving 14 bases of the junction unmatched. The CDR3 totals 20 residues. Germline V gene lookup returns CDR1 TSWWSYY and CDR2 QGS. On this clone itself: Its cognate antigen is unknown.

The sorted cells were CD3+ Vdelta1+ Vdelta2- thymocytes from alphabeta-depleted thymus. Whole-study results and caveats: Highly polyclonal TRG and TRD repertoires with Gaussian CDR3 length distributions appeared in thymus.

The specimen was Vdelta1+ gamma-delta thymocytes from the thymus. Subset defined: FACS-sorted CD3+ TCRalphabeta- TCRVdelta1+ TCRVdelta2- thymocytes. The rearrangement links TRDV1 to TRDJ1, with 10 bases lining up with TRDD3. The clonotype comes from a girl under three years old who had congenital heart surgery. CDR3 sequence reads: CALGERSLLGDSLYTDKLIF. The CDR3 DNA follows: TGTGCTCTTGGGGAACGGTCCCTACTGGGGGATTCCCTGTACACCGATAAACTCATCTTT.